Following are 19 T cell receptor beta chains from one sample sequenced in a study of cytomegalovirus exposure and HLA in healthy donors (dated by TCRdb to about 2017). Library preparation employed the immunoSEQ multiplex PCR assay. Imported from immuneACCESS, the table was reduced by TCRdb to in-frame sequences with V and J called. These copies leave out some clones; in studies compared against another copy, an unresolved V gene accounts for under half, and the cause of the remainder is not known. The sample table contains fewer than 200,000 clones; only one count was recorded for about 90% of them. Of the sample, around 2.7% is held by the ten largest clones. Specimen: PBMCs. These receptors came from a woman aged 18-30 years in good health and CMV-seropositive.

J is TRBJ2-2 and V is TRBV27, with 16 bases identical to TRBD2. The CDR3 runs 16 residues. Unmatched junction bases numbered 7, after V lost 5 bases and J lost 10 bases. Germline-derived CDR1 and CDR2 are MNHEY and SMNVEV (reference sequence). The DNA for the CDR3 is TGTGCCAGCAGTACCTCCGGGACTAGCGGGAGGGCGGAGCTGTTTTTT. It is translated as CASSTSGTSGRAELFF.

The chain links TRBV28 to TRBJ1-6, with 12 nucleotides matching TRBD1. Germline lookup yields CDR1 MDHEN and CDR2 SYDVKM. Germline trimming cut 5 bases from V and 8 bases from J; bases unmatched to any gene: 7. There are 16 residues in the CDR3. The CDR3 DNA reads TGTGCCAGCAGTGTACCGGGACAGGGGGCCGATTCACCCCTCCACTTT. Amino acids: CASSVPGQGADSPLHF.

The chain has TRBV27 and TRBJ1-2; 7 positions match TRBD1. V dropped 5 bases and J dropped 8; count of bases not matched to a gene: 11. The CDR3 runs to 14 residues. Germline V CDR1 and CDR2: MNHEY, SMNVEV (reference sequence). This CDR3 reads CASSGGQTFRGYTF. CDR3 sequence (DNA): TGTGCCAGCAGTGGGGGACAGACCTTCCGGGGCTACACCTTC.

The chain carries TRBV12-5 and TRBJ1-1; tentatively, D is TRBD1 (6 bases). V lost 6 bases, J lost 1 base, and 12 bases lay in between. The CDR3 length is 14 residues. Germline loops: CDR1 LGHNT, CDR2 FRNRAP. CDR3 residues: CASGRDTRNTEAFF. As DNA, the CDR3 is TGTGCTAGTGGCCGGGACACCAGGAACACTGAAGCTTTCTTT.

This clone was counted only a few times. The CDR3 bases are TGTGCCAGCAGTCGGACTAAACATGAGCAGTTCTTC. Protein product: CASSRTKHEQFF. This rearrangement joins TRBV2 to TRBJ2-1; D is perhaps TRBD2 (6 bases). Trimming cost V 5 bases and J 8 bases, with 10 bases left between them. CDR1 and CDR2 from the germline V gene are SNHLY and FYNNEI. This CDR3 contains 12 residues.

The genes are TRBV19 and TRBJ2-5, with 7 bases identical to TRBD1. Germline V gene lookup returns CDR1 LNHDA and CDR2 SQIVND (reference sequence). J lost 5 bases, V lost 5 bases, and 5 bases had no gene match. The CDR3 has 13 amino acids. CDR3 bases: TGTGCCAGTAGTTCGACAGGGATCGAGACCCAGTACTTC. This sequence encodes CASSSTGIETQYF.

The V call is TRBV18, the J call TRBJ1-1, with D possibly matching TRBD1 (6 bases). Trimming left V 6 bases short and J 0 bases short, with 11 bases between. The CDR3 runs 14 residues. Germline loops: CDR1 KGHSH, CDR2 LQKENI. DNA for the CDR3: TGTGCCAGCTCGTACGGACAGATGAACACTGAAGCTTTCTTT. Encoded protein: CASSYGQMNTEAFF.

This chain joins TRBV5-1 and TRBJ2-7; 7 nucleotides match TRBD1. This CDR3 has 15 amino acids. Unmatched junction bases numbered 5, after V lost 0 bases and J lost 2 bases. Germline V gene data show CDR1 as SGHRS and CDR2 as YFSETQ. The CDR3 is CASSLVTGQTYEQYF. DNA of the CDR3: TGCGCCAGCAGCTTGGTGACGGGACAGACCTACGAGCAGTACTTC.

The chain links TRBV13 to TRBJ2-7; TRBD2 matches 7 bases. Trimming took 7 bases from V and 3 from J; bases not matched to a gene: 9. The length of the CDR3 is 14 residues. CDR1 PRHDT and CDR2 FYEKMQ come from the germline V gene (reference sequence). The chain's CDR3 is CASKPSGDYYEQYF. The CDR3 DNA reads TGTGCCAGCAAGCCGAGCGGGGATTACTACGAGCAGTACTTC.

Details on this clone: An end of the junction does not agree with germline; a read error may underlie this. The V call is TRBV2, the J call TRBJ1-6, with 9 positions matching TRBD1. The CDR3 extends over 15 amino acids. Germline V gene lookup returns CDR1 SNHLY and CDR2 FYNNEI. For the CDR3, the DNA is TGTGCCAGCCGTGAGAGACAGGGGGAACCCTCACCCCTCCACTTT. It translates to CASRERQGEPSPLHF.

The chain carries TRBV25-1 and TRBJ1-1; TRBD1 is a possible D gene (6 bases). This CDR3 spans 15 amino acids. Germline V gene lookup returns CDR1 MGHDK and CDR2 SYGVNS. The ends were cut back, 6 bases at V and 0 bases at J, with 14 bases in the middle. For the CDR3, the DNA is TGTGCCAGCAGGCCCAACCAGGGGATGAACACTGAAGCTTTCTTT. Translating gives CASRPNQGMNTEAFF.

V is TRBV9 and J is TRBJ2-7; 7 bases align to TRBD2. This CDR3 has 16 residues. The J segment lost 0 bases and the V segment lost 0 bases, leaving 6 bases of the junction unmatched. CDR1 and CDR2 (germline): SGDLS, YYNGEE. Written as DNA, the CDR3 is TGTGCCAGCAGCGTAGGATCGAGCGGGAACTCCTACGAGCAGTACTTC. It specifies CASSVGSSGNSYEQYF.

CDR3 bases: TGCGCCAGCAGCCAAGGTCTAGCGGGAAACTACAATGAGCAGTTCTTC. Protein sequence: CASSQGLAGNYNEQFF. J is TRBJ2-1 and V is TRBV4-3; 9 nucleotides line up with TRBD2. CDR3 length: 16 residues. Looked up from germline, CDR1 is LGHNA and CDR2 is YSLEER. Trimming at V came to 1 base and at J to 3 bases, leaving 4 bases not matched to a gene.

CDR3 protein: CATSRGDREYDDGYTF. The CDR3 nucleotides read TGTGCCACCAGCAGGGGCGACAGGGAATATGACGATGGCTACACCTTC. The rearrangement uses TRBV15 and TRBJ1-2; 7 nucleotides agree with TRBD1. V gave up 3 bases and J gave up 6 bases; unmatched junction bases: 13. In germline, CDR1 is LNHNV, CDR2 YYDKDF (reference sequence). This CDR3 contains 16 residues.

This chain links TRBV29-1 with TRBJ1-3; a weak D match, TRBD1 (5 bases). Germline V gene data show CDR1 as SQVTM and CDR2 as ANQGSEA. The germline V and J ends were trimmed by 0 bases and 4 bases, with 13 bases remaining between them. This CDR3 is 15 amino acids long. This chain's CDR3 is CSVEEVGGFGNTIYF. CDR3 nucleotide sequence: TGCAGCGTTGAAGAAGTCGGGGGATTCGGAAACACCATATATTTT. Variable domain in full (rest from reference TRBV29-1 and TRBJ1-3): SAVISQKPSRDICQRGTSLTIQCQVDSQVTMMFWYRQQPGQSLTLIATANQGSEATYESGFVIDKFPISRPNLTFSTLTVSNMSPEDSSIYLCSVEEVGGFGNTIYFGEGSWLTVV.

The CDR3 reads CASSFPRQAGNQPQHF. CDR3 nucleotides: TGTGCCAGCAGTTTCCCGCGACAAGCGGGCAATCAGCCCCAGCATTTT. The gene calls are TRBV28 and TRBJ1-5, with no clear D. Germline CDR1 reads MDHEN; CDR2 reads SYDVKM. The CDR3 is 16 residues long. With 3 bases removed from V and 2 bases from J, the gap between germline ends came to 14 bases.

This clone was seen a handful of times. The gene calls are TRBV19 and TRBJ2-2; D remains ambiguous. Germline V gene sequence: CDR1 LNHDA, CDR2 SQIVND (reference sequence). Trimming took 1 base from V and 2 from J, leaving 5 bases between them. The length of the CDR3 is 14 residues. DNA of the CDR3: TGTGCCAGTAGTATAGCTCCCAACACCGGGGAGCTGTTTTTT. This sequence encodes CASSIAPNTGELFF.

The genes are TRBV7-2 and TRBJ2-3, with 7 positions matching TRBD2. CDR3 length: 16 residues. The germline gives CDR1 SGHTA, CDR2 FQGNSA. Trimming cost V 5 bases and J 7 bases; bases outside gene matches: 15. In DNA, the CDR3 is TGTGCCAGCAGCCCAATGGGGGGGATATACAGAAATACGCAGTATTTT. Its translation is CASSPMGGIYRNTQYF.

CDR3 amino acids: CASSASDRFNTEAFF. DNA for the CDR3: TGTGCCAGCAGCGCCTCGGACAGGTTCAACACTGAAGCTTTCTTT. The V gene is TRBV9, the J gene TRBJ1-1, with TRBD1 identical over 7 bases. This CDR3 region has 15 residues. Germline lookup yields CDR1 SGDLS and CDR2 YYNGEE. V shed 3 bases and J 2 bases; nucleotides not matched to a gene: 7.